Following are 27 T cell receptor beta chains from one sample sequenced in a study of T-cell reconstitution after alpha-beta-depleted transplantation in children. Unique molecular identifiers featured in how the TCRbeta library was prepared. TCRdb reprocessed the PCR reads with MiXCR, giving one entry per CDR3 protein. The data hold 700,000 or so distinct CDR3 sequences, with about an eighth observed a single time. Source: PBMCs, taken before TCRalphabeta/CD19-depleted stem cell transplant. These receptors were collected from a girl aged 2 to 9 with congenital amegakaryocytic thrombocytopenia, due to receive a stem cell transplant.

This clonotype showed up many times. V usage is TRBV9 and J usage is TRBJ2-3; 11 bases line up with TRBD2. With V trimmed by 4 bases and J by 3 bases, 10 bases remained unmatched. The CDR3 has 17 residues. From germline, CDR1 is SGDLS and CDR2 YYNGEE. CDR3 in amino acids: CASSPRLAGGVTDTQYF. The CDR3 DNA follows: TGTGCCAGCAGCCCCCGGCTAGCGGGAGGAGTAACAGATACGCAGTATTTT.

This clonotype was counted a few times. Here the CDR3 reads CASSESGTANEQFF. CDR3 DNA: TGTGCCAGCAGTGAATCCGGGACTGCGAATGAGCAGTTCTTC. V gene TRBV25-1 combines with J gene TRBJ2-1; D might be TRBD2 (6 bases). The CDR3 is 14 amino acids. With 1 base removed from V and 7 bases from J, the gap between germline ends came to 11 bases. The V gene's germline CDR1 is MGHDK and CDR2 SYGVNS.

This clonotype was detected many times. The V gene is TRBV3-1, the J gene TRBJ2-2; no firm D call. The germline V gene encodes CDR1 LGHDT and CDR2 YNNKEL (reference sequence). The CDR3 spans 11 residues. V dropped 5 bases and J dropped 9 bases, with 7 bases sitting between them. CDR3 nucleotides: TGTGCCAGCAGCAAAGGAAGGGAGCTGTTTTTT. It encodes CASSKGRELFF.

The chain links TRBV3-1 to TRBJ2-5; 12 positions match TRBD2. Trimming at V came to 3 bases and at J to 5 bases, leaving 13 bases not matched to a gene. The CDR3 contains 18 residues. The germline gives CDR1 LGHDT, CDR2 YNNKEL (reference sequence). The chain's CDR3 is CASSHQEASGRAGETQYF. Written as DNA, the CDR3 is TGTGCCAGCAGCCATCAGGAGGCTAGCGGGAGGGCCGGGGAGACCCAGTACTTC.

This clonotype was seen a handful of times. The rearrangement links TRBV20-1 to TRBJ2-1; 7 bases fit TRBD2. The junction had 11 bases not matched to a gene; V was cut back by 0 bases and J by 6 bases. The V gene's germline CDR1 is DFQATT and CDR2 SNEGSKA (reference sequence). There are 16 residues in the CDR3. CDR3 coding DNA: TGCAGTGCTAGAGAGCAAGGGCGGGAGAGGGGCAATGAGCAGTTCTTC. Translated, it gives CSAREQGRERGNEQFF.

The chain couples TRBV6-1 to TRBJ2-1; a weak D match, TRBD1 (5 bases). Trimming left V 10 bases short and J 8 bases short, with 15 bases between. The CDR3 runs 12 residues. Germline-derived CDR1 and CDR2 are MNHNS and SASEGT. The CDR3 nucleotides read TGTGCCACCCCAGGGCTACCCGATGAGCAGTTCTTC. Its translation: CATPGLPDEQFF.

This clonotype was seen more than once but under ten times. The chain uses TRBV20-1 and TRBJ2-2; TRBD1 matches 8 bases. The V gene's germline CDR1 is DFQATT and CDR2 SNEGSKA (reference sequence). The CDR3 extends over 17 amino acids. Losses at the gene ends were 0 bases for V and 6 bases for J; bases not matched to a gene: 12. The CDR3 nucleotides are TGCAGTGCTAGAGATGAGGTCCAGGGGGCTTGGGCCGGGGAGCTGTTTTTT. This sequence encodes CSARDEVQGAWAGELFF.

This clonotype appeared many times. The rearrangement links TRBV11-2 to TRBJ2-7; the D is unclear. V lost 3 bases, J lost 4 bases, and 7 bases lay in between. There are 12 residues in the CDR3. Germline assignment: CDR1 SGHAT and CDR2 FQNNGV. CDR3 sequence: CASSLALYEQYF. The CDR3 nucleotides read TGTGCCAGCAGCTTGGCCCTGTACGAGCAGTACTTC.

V is TRBV5-1 and J is TRBJ2-5; unclear D gene. The CDR3 is made up of 14 amino acids. The germline V gene has CDR1 SGHRS and CDR2 YFSETQ. V lost 1 base to trimming and J lost 1 base, with 8 bases between them. The CDR3 DNA sequence: TGCGCCAGCAGCTTGATATCATTCCAAGAGACCCAGTACTTC. Translation gives CASSLISFQETQYF.

This clonotype has more than one count but fewer than ten. J is TRBJ2-1 and V is TRBV14, with D tentatively TRBD2 (6 bases). With 2 bases removed from V and 12 bases from J, the gap between germline ends came to 14 bases. From germline, CDR1 is SGHDN and CDR2 FVKESK. This CDR3 contains 13 residues. CDR3 protein: CASSQILAWGQFF. The CDR3 region has the DNA TGTGCCAGCAGCCAAATACTAGCCTGGGGGCAGTTCTTC.

Only a few counts were recorded for this clonotype. This rearrangement joins TRBV30 to TRBJ2-7; weak D call: TRBD2 (5 bases). The germline V gene has CDR1 GTSNPN and CDR2 SVGIG (reference sequence). The CDR3 is made up of 12 amino acids. V lost 2 bases and J 2 bases, leaving 7 bases between the germline ends. The CDR3 sequence: CAWSQAAYEQYF. As DNA, the CDR3 is TGTGCCTGGAGTCAAGCGGCCTACGAGCAGTACTTC.

The J gene is TRBJ2-5, the V gene TRBV10-1; 12 nucleotides agree with TRBD2. CDR1 and CDR2 (germline): WNHNN, SYGVQD (reference sequence). After removal of 3 bases from V and 4 bases from J, the junction contained 6 bases not matched to a gene. The CDR3 is 16 amino acids. In nucleotides, the CDR3 is TGCGCCAGCAGTGACGGACTAGCGGGAAAAGGAGAGACCCAGTACTTC. Translated, it gives CASSDGLAGKGETQYF.

In this sample, this clonotype turned up a few times. This chain links TRBV4-1 with TRBJ2-1; perhaps TRBD2 as D (6 bases). Deletions cut 0 bases from V and 7 bases from J, with 22 bases between. The CDR3 has 18 amino acids. The germline V gene has CDR1 MGHRA and CDR2 YSYEKL. In DNA form, the CDR3 reads TGCGCCAGCAGCCAAGATGGGGGTCAGGTCGCGGGACGAAATGAGCAGTTCTTC. Protein: CASSQDGGQVAGRNEQFF.

This clonotype was seen at least ten times. The V call is TRBV12-3 or TRBV12-4, the J call TRBJ2-7; possible D gene TRBD2, 5 bases. The CDR3 is made up of 13 amino acids. Trimming took off 1 base at V and 5 bases at J, with 9 bases between the two ends. The chain's CDR3 is CASSLVQTNEQYF. The CDR3 nucleotides are TGTGCCAGCAGTTTAGTACAGACTAACGAGCAGTACTTC.

In this sample, this clonotype turned up many times. This sequence joins TRBV5-1 and TRBJ2-5; D is unclear. With 1 base removed from V and 2 bases from J, the gap between germline ends came to 9 bases. Germline V gene lookup returns CDR1 SGHRS and CDR2 YFSETQ. The CDR3 runs to 14 residues. The CDR3, as DNA: TGCGCCAGCAGCTTGCTGCAAACACAAGAGACCCAGTACTTC. Translation: CASSLLQTQETQYF.

This clonotype was seen only a few times. V is TRBV4-1 and J is TRBJ1-1; tentative D call: TRBD1 (5 bases). The CDR3 extends over 17 amino acids. The ends were cut back, 5 bases at V and 3 bases at J, with 22 bases in the middle. CDR1 and CDR2 (germline): MGHRA, YSYEKL. The CDR3 sequence: CASSFNQGVAGDTEAFF. The CDR3 DNA follows: TGCGCCAGCAGCTTCAATCAGGGTGTCGCTGGGGACACTGAAGCTTTCTTT.

This clonotype was observed a handful of times. The chain has TRBV29-1 and TRBJ1-2; 7 positions agree with TRBD1. CDR1 and CDR2 (germline): SQVTM, ANQGSEA. The CDR3 consists of 13 residues. V shed 7 bases and J 4 bases; nucleotides not matched to a gene: 9. CDR3 loop: CSAYRGGGYGYTF. The CDR3 DNA reads as TGCAGCGCCTACAGGGGAGGGGGCTATGGCTACACCTTC.

The chain employs TRBV18 and TRBJ2-7; no clear D. CDR3 length: 14 amino acids. CDR1 and CDR2 from the germline V gene are KGHSH and LQKENI. V was clipped by 3 bases and J by 2 bases, with 11 bases between them. CDR3 in amino acids: CASSPSRTTYEQYF. CDR3 bases: TGTGCCAGCTCACCCTCTAGAACAACCTACGAGCAGTACTTC. The whole variable domain, filled in from reference TRBV18 and TRBJ2-7, reads NAGVMQNPRHLVRRRGQEARLRCSPMKGHSHVYWYRQLPEEGLKFMVYLQKENIIDESGMPKERFSAEFPKEGPSILRIQQVVRGDSAAYFCASSPSRTTYEQYFGPGTRLTVT.

This clonotype was detected many times. The chain recombines TRBV12-3 or TRBV12-4 with TRBJ2-5, with D uncertain. CDR3 size: 15 residues. V was pared by 3 bases and J by 3 bases, with 14 bases between. This CDR3 is CASSFESSEKETQYF. The CDR3 coding sequence is TGTGCCAGCAGTTTCGAGTCCTCAGAGAAAGAGACCCAGTACTTC.

There are many counts of this clonotype. V and J are TRBV5-1 and TRBJ2-3, with D possibly being TRBD2 (5 bases). This CDR3 comprises 15 residues. Trimming removed 1 base at V and 2 bases at J, with 11 bases between. Germline CDR1 reads SGHRS; CDR2 reads YFSETQ. CDR3 DNA: TGCGCCAGCAGCTTGAATCCAGGACTCACAGATACGCAGTATTTT. Protein: CASSLNPGLTDTQYF.

J is TRBJ2-7 and V is TRBV3-1; TRBD2 agrees at 8 bases. Trimming removed 5 bases from V and 0 bases from J; junction bases left unmatched: 9. The CDR3 is 16 amino acids. Germline CDR1 is LGHDT and CDR2 is YNNKEL (reference sequence). This CDR3 is CASSYTGGTSSYEQYF. CDR3 nucleotide sequence: TGTGCCAGCAGCTACACCGGAGGGACTAGCTCCTACGAGCAGTACTTC.

The gene calls are TRBV5-1 and TRBJ2-5, with 9 bases aligning to TRBD1. This CDR3 contains 16 residues. After removal of 0 bases from V and 5 bases from J, the junction contained 8 bases not matched to a gene. Per the germline V gene, CDR1 is SGHRS and CDR2 is YFSETQ. As DNA, the CDR3 is TGCGCCAGCAGCTTGGGCTGGACAGGGGCTCGGGAGACCCAGTACTTC. It codes for CASSLGWTGARETQYF.

This clonotype was observed a single time. This rearrangement joins TRBV4-1 to TRBJ2-3, with 7 bases matching TRBD2. V dropped 1 base and J dropped 1; count of bases not matched to a gene: 5. From germline, CDR1 is MGHRA and CDR2 YSYEKL. This CDR3 has 16 residues. CDR3 protein: CASSQGGLAGTDTQYF. The CDR3 nucleotides read TGCGCCAGCAGCCAAGGAGGGCTAGCGGGCACAGATACGCAGTATTTT.

This clonotype was seen repeatedly, ten times or more. The chain carries TRBV4-1 and TRBJ1-1; tentatively, D is TRBD1 (5 bases). The V end lost 0 bases, the J end lost 1 base, and 9 bases lay between the germline ends. CDR3 length: 15 residues. CDR1 and CDR2 from the germline V gene are MGHRA and YSYEKL. The CDR3 region is CASSQDGAANTEAFF. CDR3 in DNA: TGCGCCAGCAGCCAAGATGGGGCCGCGAACACTGAAGCTTTCTTT.

This clonotype has only a few counts. The chain has TRBV20-1 and TRBJ2-1, with D unresolved. V was trimmed by 0 bases and J by 9 bases, leaving 9 bases between them. CDR3 length equals 12 residues. Germline V gene sequence: CDR1 DFQATT, CDR2 SNEGSKA (reference sequence). The CDR3 loop reads CSARDILGEQFF. Written as DNA, the CDR3 is TGCAGTGCTAGAGATATTTTGGGTGAGCAGTTCTTC.

This clonotype has a count of ten or more. The chain recombines TRBV5-1 with TRBJ2-4, with 8 bases fitting TRBD1. Trimming at V came to 0 bases and at J to 15 bases, leaving 11 bases not matched to a gene. Germline V gene data show CDR1 as SGHRS and CDR2 as YFSETQ. This CDR3 contains 14 residues. The CDR3 DNA sequence: TGCGCCAGCAGCTTGGGGACAGGGCCTTTTATGCCGTACTTC. It is translated as CASSLGTGPFMPYF.

This clonotype has just a few counts. The chain has TRBV12-3 or TRBV12-4 and TRBJ2-1, with 9 bases that match TRBD2. Losses at the gene ends were 8 bases for V and 6 bases for J; bases not matched to a gene: 17. CDR3 length: 17 amino acids. CDR3 in DNA: TGTGCCAGCCGAGTCGAACTTTGGGCAGCGGGGGGCAATGAGCAGTTCTTC. Translated: CASRVELWAAGGNEQFF.